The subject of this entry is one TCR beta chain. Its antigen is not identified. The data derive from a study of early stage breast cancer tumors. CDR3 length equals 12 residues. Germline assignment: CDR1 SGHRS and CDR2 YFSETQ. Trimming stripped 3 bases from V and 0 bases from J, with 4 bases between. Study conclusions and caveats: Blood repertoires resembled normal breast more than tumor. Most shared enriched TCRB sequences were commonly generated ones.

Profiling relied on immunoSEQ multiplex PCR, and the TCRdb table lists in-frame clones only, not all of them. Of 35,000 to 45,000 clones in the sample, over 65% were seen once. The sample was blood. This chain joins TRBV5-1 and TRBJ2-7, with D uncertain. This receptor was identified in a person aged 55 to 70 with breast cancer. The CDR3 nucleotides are TGCGCCAGCAGCTCTCTCTCCTACGAGCAGTACTTC. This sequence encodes CASSSLSYEQYF.